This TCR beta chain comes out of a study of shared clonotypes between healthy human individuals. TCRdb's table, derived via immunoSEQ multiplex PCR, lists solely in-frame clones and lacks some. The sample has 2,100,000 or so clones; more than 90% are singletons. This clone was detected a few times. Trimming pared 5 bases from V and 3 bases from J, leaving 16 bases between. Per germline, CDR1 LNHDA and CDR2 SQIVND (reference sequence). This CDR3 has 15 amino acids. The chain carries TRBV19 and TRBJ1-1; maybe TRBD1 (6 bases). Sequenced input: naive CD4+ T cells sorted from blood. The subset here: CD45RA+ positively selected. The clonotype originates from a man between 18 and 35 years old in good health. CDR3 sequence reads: CASSAGQTGYTEAFF. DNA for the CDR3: TGTGCCAGTAGTGCCGGACAAACAGGGTACACTGAAGCTTTCTTT.